The T cell receptor beta chain under discussion was sequenced for a study of cytomegalovirus exposure and HLA in healthy donors. As for the study in general: T cells numbering around 170 million yielded some 110 million unique TCR beta sequences in an earlier analysis.

This PCR relied on a set of 60 Vbeta primers and 13 Jbeta primers. The method was immunoSEQ multiplex PCR; TCRdb's version includes in-frame clones alone and lacks a portion of them. Of 130,000 or so clones in the sample, around 73% were seen once. Worth noting for this clone: The target antigen is unknown.

Germline CDR1 reads LNHDA; CDR2 reads SQIVND (reference sequence). The CDR3 spans 12 residues. The ends lost 8 bases at V and 6 bases at J; junction bases unmatched: 5. Broader study findings: Later analysis suggested links between common viral pathogens and several top significant clusters. CMV serostatus alone was available as immune exposure information.

The chain combines TRBV19 with TRBJ1-2, with 8 bases fitting TRBD1. The sample consisted of PBMCs. This clonotype originated in a man between 50 and 59 years old in good health and CMV-seronegative. The CDR3 protein is CASRTGNDGYTF. For the CDR3, the DNA is TGTGCCAGTCGGACAGGGAATGATGGCTACACCTTC.